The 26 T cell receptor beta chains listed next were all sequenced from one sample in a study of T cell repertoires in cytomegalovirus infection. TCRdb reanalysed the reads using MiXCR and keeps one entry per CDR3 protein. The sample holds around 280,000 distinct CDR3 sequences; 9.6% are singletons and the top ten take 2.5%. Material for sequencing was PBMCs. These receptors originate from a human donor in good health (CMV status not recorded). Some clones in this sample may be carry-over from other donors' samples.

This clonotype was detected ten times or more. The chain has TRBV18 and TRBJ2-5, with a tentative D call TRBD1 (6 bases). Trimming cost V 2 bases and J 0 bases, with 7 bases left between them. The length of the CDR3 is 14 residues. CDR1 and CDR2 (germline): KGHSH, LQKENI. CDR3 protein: CASSPGQHQETQYF. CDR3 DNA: TGTGCCAGCTCACCAGGACAGCACCAAGAGACCCAGTACTTC.

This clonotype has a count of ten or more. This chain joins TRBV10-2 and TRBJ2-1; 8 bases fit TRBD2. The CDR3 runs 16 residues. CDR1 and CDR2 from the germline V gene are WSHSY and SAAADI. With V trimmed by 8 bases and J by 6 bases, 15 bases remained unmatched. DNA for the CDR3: TGCGCCAGCCAACACTCTGGTAGCGGGGCCCCCAATGAGCAGTTCTTC. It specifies CASQHSGSGAPNEQFF.

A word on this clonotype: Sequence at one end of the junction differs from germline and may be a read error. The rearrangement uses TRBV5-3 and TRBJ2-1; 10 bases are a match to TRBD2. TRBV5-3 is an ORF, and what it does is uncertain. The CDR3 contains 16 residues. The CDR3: CASSLVASGGRSEQFF. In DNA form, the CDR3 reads TGTGCCAGCAGCTTGGTTGCTAGCGGGGGAAGGAGTGAGCAGTTCTTC.

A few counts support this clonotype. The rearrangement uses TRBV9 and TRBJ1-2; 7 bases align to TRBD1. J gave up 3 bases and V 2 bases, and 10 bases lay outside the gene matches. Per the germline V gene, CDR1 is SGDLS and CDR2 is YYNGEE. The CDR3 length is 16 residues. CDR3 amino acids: CASSVPRRGGDYGYTF. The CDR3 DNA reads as TGTGCCAGCAGCGTCCCGCGCAGGGGGGGAGACTATGGCTACACCTTC.

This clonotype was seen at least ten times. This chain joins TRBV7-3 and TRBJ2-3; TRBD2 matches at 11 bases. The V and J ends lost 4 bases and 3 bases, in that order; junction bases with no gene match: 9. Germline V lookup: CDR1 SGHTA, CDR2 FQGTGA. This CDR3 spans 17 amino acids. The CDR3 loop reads CASSSRSSGGKTDTQYF. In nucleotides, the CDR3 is TGTGCCAGCAGCTCTCGTTCTAGCGGGGGGAAAACAGATACGCAGTATTTT.

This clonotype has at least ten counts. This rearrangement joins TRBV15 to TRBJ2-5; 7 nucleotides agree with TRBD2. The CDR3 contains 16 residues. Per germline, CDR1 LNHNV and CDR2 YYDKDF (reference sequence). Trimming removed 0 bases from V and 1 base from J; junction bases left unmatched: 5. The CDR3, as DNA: TGTGCCACCAGCAGAGAACGCGGGGGTATCCAAGAGACCCAGTACTTC. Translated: CATSRERGGIQETQYF.

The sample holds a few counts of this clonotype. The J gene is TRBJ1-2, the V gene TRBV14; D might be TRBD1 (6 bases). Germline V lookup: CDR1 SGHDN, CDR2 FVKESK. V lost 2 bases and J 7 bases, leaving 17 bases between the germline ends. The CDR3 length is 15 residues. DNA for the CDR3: TGTGCCAGCAGCCAACCAGGAACAGGGTTTGGTGGCTACACCTTC. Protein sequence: CASSQPGTGFGGYTF.

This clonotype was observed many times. The CDR3 region has the DNA TGTGCCAGCAGTTCGGGGGGGTTCAGGGGTGGCACTTGGTATTGCTACTTC. Residues: CASSSGGFRGGTWYCYF. The gene calls are TRBV28 and TRBJ2-7; 8 bases map to TRBD2. In germline, CDR1 is MDHEN, CDR2 SYDVKM. J gave up 13 bases and V 4 bases, and 24 bases lay outside the gene matches. CDR3 length: 17 amino acids.

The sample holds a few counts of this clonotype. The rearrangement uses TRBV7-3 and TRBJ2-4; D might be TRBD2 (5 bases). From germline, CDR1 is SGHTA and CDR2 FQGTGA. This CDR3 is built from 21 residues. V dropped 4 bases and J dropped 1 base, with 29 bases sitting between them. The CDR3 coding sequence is TGTGCCAGCAGCTCCGGCAACAGCGGAGTCGGAACCGGATGGGCCAAAAACATTCAGTACTTC. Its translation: CASSSGNSGVGTGWAKNIQYF. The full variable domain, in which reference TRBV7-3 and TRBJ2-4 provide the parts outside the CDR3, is GAGVSQTPSNKVTEKGKYVELRCDPISGHTALYWYRQSLGQGPEFLIYFQGTGAADDSGLPNDRFFAVRPEGSVSTLKIQRTERGDSAVYLCASSSGNSGVGTGWAKNIQYFGAGTRLSVL.

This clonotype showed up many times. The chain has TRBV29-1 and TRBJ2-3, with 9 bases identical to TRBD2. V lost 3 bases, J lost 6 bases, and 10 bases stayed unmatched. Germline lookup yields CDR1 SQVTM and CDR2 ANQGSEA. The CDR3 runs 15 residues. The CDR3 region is CSVEISGGPRDTQYF. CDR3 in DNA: TGCAGCGTTGAGATTAGCGGGGGACCCAGGGATACGCAGTATTTT.

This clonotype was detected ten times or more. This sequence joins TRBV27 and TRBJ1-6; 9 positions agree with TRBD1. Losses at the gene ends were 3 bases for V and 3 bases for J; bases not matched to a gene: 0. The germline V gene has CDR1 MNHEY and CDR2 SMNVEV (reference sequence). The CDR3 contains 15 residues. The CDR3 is CASSLTGGYNSPLHF. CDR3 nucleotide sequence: TGTGCCAGCAGTTTGACAGGGGGCTATAATTCACCCCTCCACTTT.

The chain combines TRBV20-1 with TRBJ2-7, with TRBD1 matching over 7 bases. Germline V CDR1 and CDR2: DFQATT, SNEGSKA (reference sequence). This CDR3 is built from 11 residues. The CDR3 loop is CRAGDSYEQYV. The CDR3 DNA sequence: TGCAGAGCAGGGGACAGCTACGAGCAGTACGTC.

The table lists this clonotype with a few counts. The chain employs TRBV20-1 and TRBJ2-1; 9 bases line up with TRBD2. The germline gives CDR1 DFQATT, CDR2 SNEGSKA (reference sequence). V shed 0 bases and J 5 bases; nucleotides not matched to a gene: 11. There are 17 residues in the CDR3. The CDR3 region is CSARDRLLAGYDNEQFF. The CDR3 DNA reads TGCAGTGCTAGAGATCGGCTACTAGCGGGCTACGACAATGAGCAGTTCTTC.

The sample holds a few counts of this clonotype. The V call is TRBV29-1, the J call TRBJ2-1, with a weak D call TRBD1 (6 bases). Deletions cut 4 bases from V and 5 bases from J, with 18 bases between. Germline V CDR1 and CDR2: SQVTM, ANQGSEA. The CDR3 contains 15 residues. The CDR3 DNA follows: TGCAGCGTTGGGTCTAGGACAGTGCCCAACAATGAGCAGTTCTTC. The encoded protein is CSVGSRTVPNNEQFF.

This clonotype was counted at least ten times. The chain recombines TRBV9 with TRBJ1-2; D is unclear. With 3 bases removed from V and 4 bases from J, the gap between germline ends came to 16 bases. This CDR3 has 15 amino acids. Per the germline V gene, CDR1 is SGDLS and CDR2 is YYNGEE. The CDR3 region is CASSDSEIRSYGYTF. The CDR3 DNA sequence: TGTGCCAGCAGCGATTCGGAAATACGATCCTATGGCTACACCTTC.

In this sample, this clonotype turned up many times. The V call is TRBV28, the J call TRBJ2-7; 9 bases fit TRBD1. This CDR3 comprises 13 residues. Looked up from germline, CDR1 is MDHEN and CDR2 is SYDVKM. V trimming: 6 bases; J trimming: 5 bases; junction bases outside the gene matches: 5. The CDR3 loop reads CASSSGQGNEQYV. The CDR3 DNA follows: TGTGCCAGCAGCTCGGGACAGGGTAACGAGCAGTACGTC.

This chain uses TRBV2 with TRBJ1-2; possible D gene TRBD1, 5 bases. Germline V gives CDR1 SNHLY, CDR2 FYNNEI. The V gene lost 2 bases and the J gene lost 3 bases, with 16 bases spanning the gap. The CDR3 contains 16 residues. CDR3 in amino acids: CASSETRGREDYGYTF. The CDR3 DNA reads TGTGCCAGCAGTGAAACCCGGGGCCGGGAGGACTATGGCTACACCTTC.

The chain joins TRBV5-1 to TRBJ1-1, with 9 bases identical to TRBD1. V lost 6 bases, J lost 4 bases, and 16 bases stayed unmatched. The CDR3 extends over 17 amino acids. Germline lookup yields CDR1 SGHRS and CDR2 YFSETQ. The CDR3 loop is CASKGQGFEFSGTEAFF. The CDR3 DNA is TGCGCCAGCAAGGGACAGGGATTCGAATTTTCAGGCACTGAAGCTTTCTTT.

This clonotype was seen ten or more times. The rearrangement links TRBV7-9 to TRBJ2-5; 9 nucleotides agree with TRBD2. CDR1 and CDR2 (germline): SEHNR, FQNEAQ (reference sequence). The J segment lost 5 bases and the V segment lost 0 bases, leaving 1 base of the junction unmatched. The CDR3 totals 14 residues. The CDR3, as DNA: TGTGCCAGCAGCTTAGCAGCGGGGGGCGAGACCCAGTACTTC. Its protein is CASSLAAGGETQYF.

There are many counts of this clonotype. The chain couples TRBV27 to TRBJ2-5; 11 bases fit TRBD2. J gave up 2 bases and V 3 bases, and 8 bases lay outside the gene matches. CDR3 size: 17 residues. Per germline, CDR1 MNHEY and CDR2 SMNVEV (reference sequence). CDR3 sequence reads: CASSFSGGAGSQETQYF. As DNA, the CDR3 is TGTGCCAGCAGTTTTAGCGGGGGGGCCGGATCTCAAGAGACCCAGTACTTC.

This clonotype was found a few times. In DNA, the CDR3 is TGTGCCAGCAGTTACGGACTAGCGGGGGATCAAGAGACCCAGTACTTC. Protein sequence: CASSYGLAGDQETQYF. The rearrangement joins TRBV6-2 or TRBV6-3 to TRBJ2-5; 13 bases match TRBD2. The germline V gene encodes CDR1 MNHEY and CDR2 SVGEGT. This CDR3 is 16 amino acids long. Trimming at V came to 2 bases and at J to 2 bases, leaving 2 bases not matched to a gene.

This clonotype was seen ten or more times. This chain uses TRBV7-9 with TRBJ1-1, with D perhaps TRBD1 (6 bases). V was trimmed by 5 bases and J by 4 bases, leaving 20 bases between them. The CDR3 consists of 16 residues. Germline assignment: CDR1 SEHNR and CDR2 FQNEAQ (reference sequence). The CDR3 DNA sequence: TGTGCCAGCAGCCCCTGGGGGGCCGGCCTAACCACTGAAGCTTTCTTT. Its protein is CASSPWGAGLTTEAFF.

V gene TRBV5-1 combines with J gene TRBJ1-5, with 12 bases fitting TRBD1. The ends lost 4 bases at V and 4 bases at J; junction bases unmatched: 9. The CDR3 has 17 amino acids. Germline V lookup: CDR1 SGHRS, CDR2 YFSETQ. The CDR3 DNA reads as TGCGCCAGCAGCGCCGGGACAGGGGGCGGTGGAAATCAGCCCCAGCATTTT. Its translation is CASSAGTGGGGNQPQHF.

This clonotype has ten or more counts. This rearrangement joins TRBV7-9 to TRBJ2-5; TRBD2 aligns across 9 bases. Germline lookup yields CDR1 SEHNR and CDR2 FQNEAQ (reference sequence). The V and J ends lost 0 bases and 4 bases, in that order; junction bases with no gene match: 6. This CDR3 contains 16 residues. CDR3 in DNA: TGTGCCAGCAGCTTAGCGCATAGCGGGGGTCCAGAGACCCAGTACTTC. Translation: CASSLAHSGGPETQYF. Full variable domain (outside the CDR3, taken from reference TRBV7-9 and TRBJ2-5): DTGVSQNPRHKITKRGQNVTFRCDPISEHNRLYWYRQTLGQGPEFLTYFQNEAQLEKSRLLSDRFSAERPKGSFSTLEIQRTEQGDSAMYLCASSLAHSGGPETQYFGPGTRLLVL.

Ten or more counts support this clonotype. The CDR3 protein is CASSRQGGNSPLHF. CDR3 DNA sequence: TGTGCCAGCAGCCGACAGGGTGGTAATTCACCCCTCCACTTT. The rearrangement uses TRBV7-3 and TRBJ1-6; 7 nucleotides match TRBD1. Germline CDR1 is SGHTA and CDR2 is FQGTGA. Trimming at V came to 5 bases and at J to 6 bases, leaving 4 bases not matched to a gene. This CDR3 is 14 amino acids long.

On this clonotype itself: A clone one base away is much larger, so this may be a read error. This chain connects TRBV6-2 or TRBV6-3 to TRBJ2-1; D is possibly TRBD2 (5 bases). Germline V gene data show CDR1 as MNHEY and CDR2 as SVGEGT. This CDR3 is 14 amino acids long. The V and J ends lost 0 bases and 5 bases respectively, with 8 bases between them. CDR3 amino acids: CASSYSGADNEQFF. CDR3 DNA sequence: TGTGCCAGCAGTTACTCGGGAGCAGACAATGAGCAGTTCTTC.